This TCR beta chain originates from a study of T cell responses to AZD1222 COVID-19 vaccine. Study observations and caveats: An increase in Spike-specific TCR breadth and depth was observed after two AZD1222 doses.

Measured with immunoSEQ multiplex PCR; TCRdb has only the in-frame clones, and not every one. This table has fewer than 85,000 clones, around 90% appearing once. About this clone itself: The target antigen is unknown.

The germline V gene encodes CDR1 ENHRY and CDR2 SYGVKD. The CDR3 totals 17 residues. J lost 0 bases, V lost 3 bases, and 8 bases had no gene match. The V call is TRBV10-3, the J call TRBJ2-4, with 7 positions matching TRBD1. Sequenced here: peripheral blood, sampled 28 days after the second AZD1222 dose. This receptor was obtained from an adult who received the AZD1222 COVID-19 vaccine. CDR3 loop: CAISDTTGAIAKNIQYF. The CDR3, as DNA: TGTGCCATCAGTGATACTACAGGGGCAATAGCCAAAAACATTCAGTACTTC.